A single sample is the source of the 17 T cell receptor beta chains below, sequenced in a study of blood T cell repertoires in COVID-19. Measured with immunoSEQ multiplex PCR; TCRdb has only the in-frame clones, and not every one. The data contain about 160,000 clones, 80% to 90% of them seen just once; the ten biggest clones take up about 8.6%. Specimen: PBMCs or T cells enriched from blood (not recorded which). The receptors stem from a woman between 45 and 65 years old who had recovered from COVID-19.

The gene calls are TRBV27 and TRBJ2-1, with TRBD2 matching 11 bases. Germline V gives CDR1 MNHEY, CDR2 SMNVEV (reference sequence). The trim removed 7 bases at V and 7 bases at J, leaving 3 bases unmatched. The CDR3 loop spans 13 amino acids. Written as DNA, the CDR3 is TGTGCCAGCATAGCGGGGGGGCGGAATGAGCAGTTCTTC. Encoded protein: CASIAGGRNEQFF.

The chain combines TRBV7-2 with TRBJ2-3, with D possibly TRBD2 on 6 matching bases. Deletions cut 2 bases from V and 9 bases from J, with 15 bases between. Germline CDR1 and CDR2: SGHTA and FQGNSA. There are 14 residues in the CDR3. CDR3 DNA: TGTGCCAGCAGCTTAAAAACGGGGGTGGGAACGCAGTATTTT. Its translation is CASSLKTGVGTQYF.

J is TRBJ2-1 and V is TRBV27; 12 nucleotides match TRBD2. The V gene's germline CDR1 is MNHEY and CDR2 SMNVEV (reference sequence). The junction had 4 bases not matched to a gene; V was cut back by 2 bases and J by 8 bases. This CDR3 is 15 amino acids long. The CDR3 DNA sequence: TGTGCCAGCAGTTTACTAGCGGGAGGGCTCTATGAGCAGTTCTTC. Its protein product is CASSLLAGGLYEQFF.

The chain links TRBV5-6 to TRBJ1-2, with D hard to call. V shed 0 bases and J shed 8 bases, with 8 bases lying between them. The germline V gene has CDR1 SGHDT and CDR2 YYEEEE. The CDR3 is 12 residues long. CDR3 in amino acids: CASSLAGIGYTF. The CDR3 coding sequence is TGTGCCAGCAGCTTGGCCGGGATCGGCTACACCTTC.

V gene TRBV5-1 combines with J gene TRBJ2-3, with D perhaps matching TRBD1 (6 bases). CDR3 length: 14 amino acids. Germline assignment: CDR1 SGHRS and CDR2 YFSETQ. V was cut by 0 bases and J by 3 bases, with 8 bases left in between. DNA for the CDR3: TGCGCCAGCAGCTTGGGGGGGCAAACAGATACGCAGTATTTT. Translated: CASSLGGQTDTQYF.

The chain combines TRBV28 with TRBJ1-2, with 9 bases matching TRBD1. J gave up 7 bases and V 2 bases, and 2 bases lay outside the gene matches. The CDR3 spans 13 residues. Germline V CDR1 and CDR2: MDHEN, SYDVKM. This CDR3 reads CASSLRTGVGYTF. CDR3 DNA: TGTGCCAGCAGTTTAAGGACAGGGGTTGGCTACACCTTC.

Note on this clone: A junction end diverges from the germline sequence, so it may reflect a read error. V is TRBV7-3 and J is TRBJ2-2; D is uncertain. CDR1 and CDR2 from the germline V gene are SGHTA and FQGTGA. This CDR3 has 13 amino acids. CDR3: CASSLPSTVELFF. DNA of the CDR3: TGTGCCAGCAGCTTACCGAGTACCGTGGAGCTGTTTTTT.

The chain employs TRBV7-2 and TRBJ2-7; D perhaps matches TRBD1 (8 bases). Per germline, CDR1 SGHTA and CDR2 FQGNSA. The V end lost 4 bases, the J end lost 7 bases, and 23 bases lay between the germline ends. CDR3 size: 16 residues. The DNA of the CDR3 is TGTGCCAGCAGCTCACAGGGGGGGACTCCCCAAAGAGAGCAGTACTTC. It codes for CASSSQGGTPQREQYF.

J is TRBJ2-1 and V is TRBV10-3; the match to TRBD2 covers 9 bases. This CDR3 is built from 15 residues. The ends lost 4 bases at V and 1 base at J; junction bases unmatched: 2. CDR1 and CDR2 (germline): ENHRY, SYGVKD. CDR3 sequence reads: CAISAREGSYNEQFF. In DNA, the CDR3 is TGTGCCATCAGTGCGCGGGAGGGGTCCTACAATGAGCAGTTCTTC.

This rearrangement joins TRBV28 to TRBJ2-6, with 8 positions matching TRBD1. V shed 5 bases and J 4 bases; nucleotides not matched to a gene: 7. Germline CDR1 MDHEN, CDR2 SYDVKM. CDR3 length equals 16 residues. The CDR3, as DNA: TGTGCCAGCAGTGACCAGGGGGCGCAGGGGGCCAACGTCCTGACTTTC. Encoded protein: CASSDQGAQGANVLTF.

This chain connects TRBV11-3 to TRBJ2-2; D call uncertain. This CDR3 spans 11 amino acids. Trimming pared 1 base from V and 10 bases from J, leaving 4 bases between. Germline V gene data show CDR1 as SGHNT and CDR2 as YENEEA. The DNA of the CDR3 is TGTGCCAGCAGCTTAGGACAGGAGCTGTTTTTT. This sequence encodes CASSLGQELFF.

V usage is TRBV27 and J usage is TRBJ1-1, with TRBD1 as a possible D gene (6 bases). This CDR3 has 15 amino acids. V lost 3 bases to trimming and J lost 2 bases, with 13 bases between them. The germline V gene has CDR1 MNHEY and CDR2 SMNVEV (reference sequence). Here the CDR3 reads CASSFDGQINTEAFF. The CDR3 DNA reads as TGTGCCAGCAGTTTTGATGGACAGATAAACACTGAAGCTTTCTTT.

The chain carries TRBV6-6 and TRBJ1-4; D possibly corresponds to TRBD1 (6 bases). CDR3 length: 15 amino acids. Germline V gene lookup returns CDR1 MNHNY and CDR2 SVGAGI (reference sequence). The V and J ends lost 8 bases and 7 bases respectively, with 20 bases between them. The CDR3 DNA sequence: TGTGCCAGCGCCTTTCTAGGGGGGGAAGGTGAAAAACTGTTTTTT. This encodes CASAFLGGEGEKLFF.

The chain uses TRBV7-8 and TRBJ2-2; weak D call: TRBD1 (5 bases). Trimming took 5 bases from V and 0 from J, leaving 10 bases between them. The CDR3 is 15 residues long. Germline values: CDR1 SGHVS, CDR2 FQNEAQ. The CDR3 sequence: CASSPWTPNTGELFF. In nucleotides, the CDR3 is TGTGCCAGCAGCCCGTGGACACCGAACACCGGGGAGCTGTTTTTT.

CDR3 in amino acids: CASSSSATGTSYEQYF. The CDR3 region has the DNA TGTGCCAGTAGTTCCTCCGCGACAGGGACCTCCTACGAGCAGTACTTC. The rearrangement uses TRBV19 and TRBJ2-7; TRBD1 agrees at 7 bases. The junction had 10 bases not matched to a gene; V was cut back by 5 bases and J by 0 bases. Looked up from germline, CDR1 is LNHDA and CDR2 is SQIVND (reference sequence). CDR3 length: 16 amino acids.

The rearrangement joins TRBV10-1 to TRBJ1-2; TRBD1 is a possible D gene (5 bases). The CDR3 consists of 19 residues. The V gene's germline CDR1 is WNHNN and CDR2 SYGVQD (reference sequence). The V and J ends lost 6 bases and 2 bases respectively, with 28 bases between them. The CDR3 region has the DNA TGCGCCAGCAGCTGGGACTCCCGAACTCTCAACCTACTAAACTATGGCTACACCTTC. Protein product: CASSWDSRTLNLLNYGYTF.

The chain has TRBV7-2 and TRBJ2-1, with 7 bases fitting TRBD1. The CDR3 contains 15 residues. Germline V gene sequence: CDR1 SGHTA, CDR2 FQGNSA. V was clipped by 2 bases and J by 4 bases; unmatched bases: 5. The CDR3 DNA reads as TGTGCCAGCAGCTTACGCCGGGACAGTTACAATGAGCAGTTCTTC. This gives the protein CASSLRRDSYNEQFF.